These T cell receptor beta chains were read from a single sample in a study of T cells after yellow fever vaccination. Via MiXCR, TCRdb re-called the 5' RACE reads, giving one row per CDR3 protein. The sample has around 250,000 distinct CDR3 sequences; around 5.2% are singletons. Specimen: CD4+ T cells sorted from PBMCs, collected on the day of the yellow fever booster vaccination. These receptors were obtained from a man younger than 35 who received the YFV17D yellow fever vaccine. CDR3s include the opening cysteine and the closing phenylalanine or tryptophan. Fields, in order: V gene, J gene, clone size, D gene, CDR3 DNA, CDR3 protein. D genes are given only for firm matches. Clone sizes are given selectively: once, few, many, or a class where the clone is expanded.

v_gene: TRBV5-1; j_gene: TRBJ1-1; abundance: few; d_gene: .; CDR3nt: TGCGCCAGCAAAACTCAGGCGGTGAACACTGAAGCTTTCTTT; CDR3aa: CASKTQAVNTEAFF
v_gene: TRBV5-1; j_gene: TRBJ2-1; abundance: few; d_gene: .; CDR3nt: TGCGCCAGCAGCTTGGTCTATCAAAATGAGCAGTTCTTC; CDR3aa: CASSLVYQNEQFF
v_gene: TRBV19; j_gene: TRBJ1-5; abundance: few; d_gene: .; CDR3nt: TGTGCCAGTAGGCTTCTTTCGGGACCGAACCAGCCCCAGCATTTT; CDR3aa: CASRLLSGPNQPQHF
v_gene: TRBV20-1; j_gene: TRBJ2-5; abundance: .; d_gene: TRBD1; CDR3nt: TGCAGTGCTCCGGGACAGGTCCAAGAGACCCAGTACTTC; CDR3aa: CSAPGQVQETQYF
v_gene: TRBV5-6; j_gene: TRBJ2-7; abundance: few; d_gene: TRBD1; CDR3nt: TGTGCCAGCAGCATTTCAGGACAGGGGGATGGCGAGCAGTACTTC; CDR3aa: CASSISGQGDGEQYF
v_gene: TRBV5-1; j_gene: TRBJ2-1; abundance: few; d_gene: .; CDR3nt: TGCGCCAGCAGCCGGAGGGGGGCACGGGACACAGACAATGAGCAGTTCTTC; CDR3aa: CASSRRGARDTDNEQFF
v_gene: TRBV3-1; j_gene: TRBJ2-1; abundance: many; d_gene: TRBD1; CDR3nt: TGTGCCAGCAGCGACGCCGGGACAGACTACAATGAGCAGTTCTTC; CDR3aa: CASSDAGTDYNEQFF
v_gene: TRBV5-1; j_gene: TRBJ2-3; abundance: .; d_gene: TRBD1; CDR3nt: TGCGCCAGCAGCCCACAAACAGGGGCAGATACGCAGTATTTT; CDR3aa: CASSPQTGADTQYF
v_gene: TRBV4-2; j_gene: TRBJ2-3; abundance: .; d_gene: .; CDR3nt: TGTGCCAGCAGCCAAGATGGGGGGCCGACAGATACGCAGTATTTT; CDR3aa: CASSQDGGPTDTQYF
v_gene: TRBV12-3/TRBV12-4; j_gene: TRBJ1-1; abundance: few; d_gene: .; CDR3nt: TGTGCCAGCACCCGGGACACATGGAACACTGAAGCTTTCTTT; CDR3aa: CASTRDTWNTEAFF
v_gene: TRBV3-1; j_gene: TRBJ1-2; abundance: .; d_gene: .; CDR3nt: TGTGCCAGCAGCCAAGATCTTAACGGGAATGGCTACACCTTC; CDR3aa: CASSQDLNGNGYTF
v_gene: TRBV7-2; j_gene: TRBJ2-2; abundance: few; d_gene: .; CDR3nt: TGTGCCAGCAGCTTGACAGGAAATAGGAACACCGGGGAGCTGTTTTTT; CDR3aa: CASSLTGNRNTGELFF
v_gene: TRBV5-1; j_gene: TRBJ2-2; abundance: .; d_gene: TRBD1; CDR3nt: TGCGCCAGCAGCTTGTCGGGACAGGGAAACACCGGGGAGCTGTTTTTT; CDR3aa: CASSLSGQGNTGELFF
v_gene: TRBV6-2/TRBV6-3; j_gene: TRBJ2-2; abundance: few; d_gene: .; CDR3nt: TGTGCCAGCAGTAACGGGGTGGGGGCACGAACCGGGGAGCTGTTTTTT; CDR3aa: CASSNGVGARTGELFF
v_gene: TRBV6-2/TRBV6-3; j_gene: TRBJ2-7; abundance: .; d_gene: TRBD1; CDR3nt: TGTGCCAGCACTGTGGACAGGTGGCCGTCGGAGCAGTACTTC; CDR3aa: CASTVDRWPSEQYF
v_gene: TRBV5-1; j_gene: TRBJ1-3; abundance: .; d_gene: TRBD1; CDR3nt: TGCGCCAGCAGATCGGGACAGGGGACCCGATGGGCGAACACCATATATTTT; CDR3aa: CASRSGQGTRWANTIYF
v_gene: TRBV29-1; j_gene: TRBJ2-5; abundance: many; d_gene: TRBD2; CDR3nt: TGCAGCGTTGAGTCCGCGGGGGGGCGTGAGACCCAGTACTTC; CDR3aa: CSVESAGGRETQYF
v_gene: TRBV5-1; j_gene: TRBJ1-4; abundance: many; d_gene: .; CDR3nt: TGCGCCAGCAGCTTGGACCCGCTGGGGGAAAAACTGTTTTTT; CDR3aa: CASSLDPLGEKLFF
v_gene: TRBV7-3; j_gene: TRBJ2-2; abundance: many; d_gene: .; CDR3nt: TGTGCCAGCAGCATGGGGACCGGGGAGCTGTTTTTT; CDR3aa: CASSMGTGELFF
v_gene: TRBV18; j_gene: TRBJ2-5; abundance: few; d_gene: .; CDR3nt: TGTGCCAGCTCACCTCAAGGGGGGGCCGACGGGACCCAGTACTTC; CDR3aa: CASSPQGGADGTQYF
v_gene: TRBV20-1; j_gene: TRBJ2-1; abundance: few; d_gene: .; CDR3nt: TGCAGTGCTAGGGTTCCGTCGGCTAGCTCCTACAATGAGCAGTTCTTC; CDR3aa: CSARVPSASSYNEQFF
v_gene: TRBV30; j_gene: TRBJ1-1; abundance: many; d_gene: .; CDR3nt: TGTGCCTGGAGTGACGGGAACACTGAAGCTTTCTTT; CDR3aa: CAWSDGNTEAFF
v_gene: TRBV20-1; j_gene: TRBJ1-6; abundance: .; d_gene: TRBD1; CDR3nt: TGCAGTGCCAGGACAGGTTGGAATAATTCACCCCTCCACTTT; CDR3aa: CSARTGWNNSPLHF
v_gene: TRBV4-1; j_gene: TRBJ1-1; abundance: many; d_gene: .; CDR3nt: TGCGCCAGCAGCCAACCGACAGAGAACACTGAAGCTTTCTTT; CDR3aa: CASSQPTENTEAFF
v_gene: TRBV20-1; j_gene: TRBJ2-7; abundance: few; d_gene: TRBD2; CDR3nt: TGCAGTGCTAGACCCCGCGCGGGAAGCGGGGGGCCGCCCCGATACGAGCAGTACTTC; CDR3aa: CSARPRAGSGGPPRYEQYF
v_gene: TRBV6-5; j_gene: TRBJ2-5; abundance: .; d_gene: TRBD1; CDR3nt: TGTGCCAGCAGACAACCAGGGGGAGAGACCCAGTACTTC; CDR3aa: CASRQPGGETQYF
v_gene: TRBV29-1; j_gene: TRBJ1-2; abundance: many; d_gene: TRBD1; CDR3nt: TGCAGCGTGGGGACAGCTCTCAACTATGGCTACACCTTC; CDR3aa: CSVGTALNYGYTF
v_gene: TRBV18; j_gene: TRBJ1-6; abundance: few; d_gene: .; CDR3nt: TGTGCCAGCTCACCTACACCGGACAGAATTAATTCACCCCTCCACTTT; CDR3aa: CASSPTPDRINSPLHF
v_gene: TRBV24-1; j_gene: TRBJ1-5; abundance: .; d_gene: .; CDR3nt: TGTGCCACCAGTGATTACAAGAGCAATCAGCCCCAGCATTTT; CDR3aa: CATSDYKSNQPQHF
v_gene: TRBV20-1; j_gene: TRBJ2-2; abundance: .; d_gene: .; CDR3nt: TGCAGTGCTAGTAACAGCCAGAACACCGGGGAGCTGTTTTTT; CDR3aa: CSASNSQNTGELFF
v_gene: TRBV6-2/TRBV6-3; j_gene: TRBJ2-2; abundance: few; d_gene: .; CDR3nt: TGTGCCAGCGGCCTTGGGCGGGAGCTGTTTTTT; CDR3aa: CASGLGRELFF
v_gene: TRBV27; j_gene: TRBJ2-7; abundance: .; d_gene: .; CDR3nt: TGTGCCAGCAGCACTGTTACACAGGGTAGTAAGATCGAGCAGTACTTC; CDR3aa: CASSTVTQGSKIEQYF
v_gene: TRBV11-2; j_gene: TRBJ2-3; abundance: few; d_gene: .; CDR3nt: TGTGCCAGCAGCTTCCAACGTCTCGGCACAGATACGCAGTATTTT; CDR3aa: CASSFQRLGTDTQYF
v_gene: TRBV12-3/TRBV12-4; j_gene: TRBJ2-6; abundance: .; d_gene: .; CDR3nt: TGTGCCACCACTGAGTTTTCGGGGGCCAACGTCCTGACTTTC; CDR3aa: CATTEFSGANVLTF
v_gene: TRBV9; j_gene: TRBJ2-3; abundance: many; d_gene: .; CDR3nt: TGTGCCAGCAGCGTGGGTACTAGCACAGATACGCAGTATTTT; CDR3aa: CASSVGTSTDTQYF
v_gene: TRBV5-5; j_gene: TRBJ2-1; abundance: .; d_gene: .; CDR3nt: TGTGCCAGCAGCCCTCCCCCAGGGGCCTCGAGCTCCTACAATGAGCAGTTCTTC; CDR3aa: CASSPPPGASSSYNEQFF
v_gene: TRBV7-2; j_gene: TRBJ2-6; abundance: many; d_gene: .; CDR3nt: TGTGCCAGCAGCTTGAGAAGGGCTGGGGCCAACGTCCTGACTTTC; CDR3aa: CASSLRRAGANVLTF
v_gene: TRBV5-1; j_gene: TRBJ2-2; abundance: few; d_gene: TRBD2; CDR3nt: TGCGCCAGCAGCCCCTCCAGCGGGGGGGCCGAGAACACCGGGGAGCTGTTTTTT; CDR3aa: CASSPSSGGAENTGELFF
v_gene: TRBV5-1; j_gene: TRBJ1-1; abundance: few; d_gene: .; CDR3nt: TGCGCCAGCAGCTTGGTAGGGGGGCGAGCGAACACTGAAGCTTTCTTT; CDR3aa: CASSLVGGRANTEAFF
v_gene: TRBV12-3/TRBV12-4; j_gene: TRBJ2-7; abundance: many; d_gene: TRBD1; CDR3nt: TGTGCCAGCAGTTCCGACTGGACAGGGGGTATCACCTCCTACGAGCAGTACTTC; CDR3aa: CASSSDWTGGITSYEQYF
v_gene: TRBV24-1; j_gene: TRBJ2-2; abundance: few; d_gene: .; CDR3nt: TGTGCCACCAGTGAGACAGGGAACACCGGGGAGCTGTTTTTT; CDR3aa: CATSETGNTGELFF
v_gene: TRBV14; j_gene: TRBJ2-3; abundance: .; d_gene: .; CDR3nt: TGTGCCAGCAGCCCCGGGTTGTTGAGCACAGATACGCAGTATTTT; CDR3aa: CASSPGLLSTDTQYF
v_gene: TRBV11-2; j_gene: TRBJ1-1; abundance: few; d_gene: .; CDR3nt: TGTGCCAGCAACCCACGAGGGTCCCGAGGTTTTGAAGCTTTCTTT; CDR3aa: CASNPRGSRGFEAFF
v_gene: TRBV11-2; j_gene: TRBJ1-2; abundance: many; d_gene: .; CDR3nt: TGTGCCAGCAGCTTTACGGGGGATGGCTACACCTTC; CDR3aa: CASSFTGDGYTF
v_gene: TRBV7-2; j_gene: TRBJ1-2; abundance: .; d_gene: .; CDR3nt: TGTGCCAGCAGCGCCATTATGGACGCAGGCTATGGCTACACCTTC; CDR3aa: CASSAIMDAGYGYTF
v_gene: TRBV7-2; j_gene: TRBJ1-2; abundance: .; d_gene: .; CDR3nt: TGTGCCAGCAGCTATAGGACAGAGAGCTATGGCTACACCTTC; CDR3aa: CASSYRTESYGYTF
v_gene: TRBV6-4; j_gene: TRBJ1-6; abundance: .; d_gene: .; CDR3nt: TGTGCCAGCAGTGACTCGTCGAATTCACCCCTCCACTTT; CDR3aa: CASSDSSNSPLHF
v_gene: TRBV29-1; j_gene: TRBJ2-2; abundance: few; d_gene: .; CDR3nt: TGCAGCGTTGTAGGGAACACCGGGGAGCTGTTTTTT; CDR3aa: CSVVGNTGELFF
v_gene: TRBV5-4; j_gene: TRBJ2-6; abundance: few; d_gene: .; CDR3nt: TGTGCCAGCAGCTTTACTGGGGCCAACGTCCTGACTTTC; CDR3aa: CASSFTGANVLTF
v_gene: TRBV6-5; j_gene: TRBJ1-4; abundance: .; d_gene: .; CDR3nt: TGTGCCAGCAGTTCCTCGTTGGGGGAAAAACTGTTTTTT; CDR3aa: CASSSSLGEKLFF
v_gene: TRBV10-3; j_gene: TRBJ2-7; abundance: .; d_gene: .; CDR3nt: TGTGCCATCAGTGTTTACGGAGCCTACGAGCAGTACTTC; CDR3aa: CAISVYGAYEQYF
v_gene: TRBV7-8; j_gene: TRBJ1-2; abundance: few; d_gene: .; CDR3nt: TGTGCCAGCAGCTTAGCGGACCCGACCCGCTACACCTTC; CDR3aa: CASSLADPTRYTF
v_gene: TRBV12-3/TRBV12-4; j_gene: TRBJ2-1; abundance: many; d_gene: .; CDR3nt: TGTGCCAGCACCCTATACAATGAGCAGTTCTTC; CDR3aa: CASTLYNEQFF
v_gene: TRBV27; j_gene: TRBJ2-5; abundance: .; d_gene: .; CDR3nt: TGTGCCAGCAACCCCACAGGGGGGGGTCAAGAGACCCAGTACTTC; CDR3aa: CASNPTGGGQETQYF
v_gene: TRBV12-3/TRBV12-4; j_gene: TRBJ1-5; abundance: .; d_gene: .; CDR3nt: TGTGCCAGCAGCGGGCAGACCAATCAGCCCCAGCATTTT; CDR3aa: CASSGQTNQPQHF
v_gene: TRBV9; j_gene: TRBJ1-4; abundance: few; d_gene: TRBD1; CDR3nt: TGTGCCAGCAGCGTAGGGCCAGGGGACAGATCTGAAAAACTGTTTTTT; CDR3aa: CASSVGPGDRSEKLFF